The T cell receptor (beta chain) under discussion was sequenced for a study of T-cell reconstitution after alpha-beta-depleted transplantation in children. This CDR3 has 13 residues. V lost 1 base, J lost 5 bases, and 8 bases lay in between. CDR1 is GTSNPN and CDR2 is SVGIG in the germline V gene (reference sequence). A note on this clonotype: Its specificity is unknown.

Preparation of the TCRbeta library involved a method that used unique molecular identifiers. TCRdb processed the PCR reads anew with MiXCR; each CDR3 protein has one entry. The sample yields roughly 200,000 distinct CDR3 sequences, about 6.6% seen once. Study outcomes and limitations: By one year post-transplant, T-cell counts and diversity largely arose from T cells that were newly produced. Where some patients showed high TCRbeta diversity at day 60, it came from recipient T cells and thymic progenitors that had survived. Alpha-beta T cells present about two months after transplant were reported to originate from several hundred expanded graft clones.

The material sequenced was PBMCs, taken before TCRalphabeta/CD19-depleted stem cell transplant. The rearrangement links TRBV30 to TRBJ2-2; D gene ambiguous. The receptor's source is a boy aged 2 to 10 with acute lymphoblastic leukemia, due to receive a stem cell transplant. The CDR3 protein is CAWSAMGTGELFF. CDR3 in DNA: TGTGCCTGGAGTGCAATGGGGACCGGGGAGCTGTTTTTT.